These 9 T cell receptor beta chains originate from one sample sequenced in a study of blood T cell repertoires in COVID-19. Produced via immunoSEQ multiplex PCR; TCRdb's table is partial and in-frame only. In the table there are under 250,000 clones, around 84% of which are singletons. Sequencing was performed on peripheral blood. The receptors come from a woman between 18 and 29 years old with acute or convalescent COVID-19.

The chain combines TRBV2 with TRBJ1-2; possible D gene TRBD1, 5 bases. Looked up from germline, CDR1 is SNHLY and CDR2 is FYNNEI. The CDR3 covers 14 residues. Trimming cost V 8 bases and J 7 bases, with 20 bases left between them. For the CDR3, the DNA is TGTGCCAGCCCCAGAGGTCAGGGCGGGGGTGGCTACACCTTC. It yields the protein CASPRGQGGGGYTF.

This rearrangement joins TRBV4-3 to TRBJ2-7, with TRBD2 as a possible D gene (6 bases). CDR1 is LGHNA, CDR2 YSLEER, per germline. The CDR3 has 15 amino acids. Trimming shortened V by 0 bases and J by 7 bases, and 16 bases separated the two germline ends. CDR3: CASSQDSSGRGEQYF. CDR3 coding DNA: TGCGCCAGCAGCCAAGATTCGTCCGGACGGGGGGAGCAGTACTTC.

This sequence joins TRBV28 and TRBJ2-3; tentatively, D is TRBD2 (6 bases). CDR3 size: 15 residues. V was clipped by 6 bases and J by 1 base, with 14 bases between them. CDR1 and CDR2 from the germline V gene are MDHEN and SYDVKM. The CDR3 spells CASSTPPSGTDTQYF. CDR3 bases: TGTGCCAGCAGCACGCCGCCTAGCGGCACAGATACGCAGTATTTT.

In this sample, this clone turned up once. V and J are TRBV19 and TRBJ2-2; TRBD2 aligns across 12 bases. Germline V gene sequence: CDR1 LNHDA, CDR2 SQIVND (reference sequence). This CDR3 contains 17 residues. The J segment lost 7 bases and the V segment lost 0 bases, leaving 6 bases of the junction unmatched. The CDR3 coding sequence is TGTGCCAGTAGTATAGAGCAGACTAGCGGGAGCGACGGGGAGCTGTTTTTT. The encoded protein is CASSIEQTSGSDGELFF. Drawing the rest from reference TRBV19 and TRBJ2-2, the complete variable domain is DGGITQSPKYLFRKEGQNVTLSCEQNLNHDAMYWYRQDPGQGLRLIYYSQIVNDFQKGDIAEGYSVSREKKESFPLTVTSAQKNPTAFYLCASSIEQTSGSDGELFFGEGSRLTVL.

The chain combines TRBV12-5 with TRBJ2-2, with no clear D. Germline CDR1 is LGHNT and CDR2 is FRNRAP. This CDR3 has 13 amino acids. Trimming stripped 11 bases from V and 6 bases from J, with 16 bases between. CDR3 protein: CAQRRGKAGELFF. The CDR3 bases are TGTGCTCAAAGGAGAGGTAAGGCCGGGGAGCTGTTTTTT.

The CDR3 DNA reads as TGCAGTGGGTCCCCCGCGTTTGGCTACACCTTC. Protein sequence: CSGSPAFGYTF. The chain carries TRBV20-1 and TRBJ1-2; D remains ambiguous. Trimming took off 7 bases at V and 7 bases at J, with 13 bases between the two ends. CDR1 and CDR2 from the germline V gene are DFQATT and SNEGSKA (reference sequence). The CDR3 has 11 residues.

V is TRBV18 and J is TRBJ1-2; no clear D. V lost 2 bases to trimming and J lost 0 bases, with 16 bases between them. This CDR3 has 17 residues. Per germline, CDR1 KGHSH and CDR2 LQKENI. This CDR3 reads CASSPGPNSYSNYGYTF. The CDR3 region has the DNA TGTGCCAGCTCACCAGGGCCCAACAGTTATTCTAACTATGGCTACACCTTC.

The chain employs TRBV12-2 and TRBJ2-5; the table calls TRBD1, which could not be checked here. TRBV12-2 is marked as a pseudogene. CDR3 length: 19 residues. The DNA of the CDR3 is TGTGCAAGTCGCTTCCCCTACCCCCCCGACAGGCAGGACCAAGAGACCCAGTACTTC. It codes for CASRFPYPPDRQDQETQYF.

This rearrangement joins TRBV19 to TRBJ2-1; a possible D gene is TRBD2 (5 bases). The CDR3 length is 15 residues. V was clipped by 0 bases and J by 7 bases, with 13 bases between them. Germline CDR1 is LNHDA and CDR2 is SQIVND (reference sequence). The CDR3 reads CASSIDPGSRNEQFF. CDR3 nucleotides: TGTGCCAGTAGTATAGATCCTGGGAGCAGGAATGAGCAGTTCTTC.